One sample yielded the 25 T cell receptor beta chains listed below, sequenced in a study of shared clonotypes between healthy human individuals. The protocol was immunoSEQ multiplex PCR, while the TCRdb copy is restricted to in-frame clones and leaves out a portion. The table records approximately 720,000 clones, 55% to 75% of them present only once. Material for sequencing was memory CD4+ T cells sorted from blood. Subset of the sample: CD45RA-negative fraction. The source is a woman aged 25 to 39 in good health.

The gene calls are TRBV28 and TRBJ2-7; D possibly corresponds to TRBD2 (5 bases). The CDR3 loop spans 12 amino acids. V lost 6 bases and J lost 3, with 9 bases in between. Germline V lookup: CDR1 MDHEN, CDR2 SYDVKM. The CDR3 loop is CASRTTHYEQYF. Here the CDR3 DNA reads TGTGCCAGCAGGACTACACACTACGAGCAGTACTTC. Supplemented by reference TRBV28 and TRBJ2-7, the full variable domain reads DVKVTQSSRYLVKRTGEKVFLECVQDMDHENMFWYRQDPGLGLRLIYFSYDVKMKEKGDIPEGYSVSREKKERFSLILESASTNQTSMYLCASRTTHYEQYFGPGTRLTVT.

The chain couples TRBV11-2 to TRBJ2-1; 10 bases fit TRBD2. Germline V gene data show CDR1 as SGHAT and CDR2 as FQNNGV. The CDR3 totals 16 residues. Trimming cost V 4 bases and J 0 bases; bases outside gene matches: 3. CDR3 sequence (DNA): TGTGCCAGCAGCTCCAGCGGGAGGGGCTCCTACAATGAGCAGTTCTTC. This encodes CASSSSGRGSYNEQFF.

The V call is TRBV6-1, the J call TRBJ1-5, with TRBD1 matching 9 bases. Germline-derived CDR1 and CDR2 are MNHNS and SASEGT. The CDR3 is 16 amino acids. Trimming at V came to 4 bases and at J to 5 bases, leaving 9 bases not matched to a gene. The CDR3 nucleotides read TGTGCCAGCAGTGCTCAGCCGACAGGGGGGGATCAGCCCCAGCATTTT. This gives the protein CASSAQPTGGDQPQHF.

The chain carries TRBV19 and TRBJ2-7; 8 positions match TRBD2. The CDR3 runs to 15 residues. The germline gives CDR1 LNHDA, CDR2 SQIVND (reference sequence). V lost 7 bases and J lost 4; bases outside the gene matches: 12. CDR3: CASMGPSGGIYEQYF. In nucleotides, the CDR3 is TGTGCCAGTATGGGACCGAGCGGGGGAATTTACGAGCAGTACTTC.

This clone was recorded a few times. This CDR3 is also generated by other DNA sequences in the sample. The rearrangement uses TRBV7-9 and TRBJ2-2; D ambiguous. This CDR3 comprises 14 residues. CDR1 and CDR2 (germline): SEHNR, FQNEAQ (reference sequence). The ends were cut back, 0 bases at V and 1 base at J, with 3 bases in the middle. The CDR3 loop is CASSLAVNTGELFF. CDR3 bases: TGTGCCAGCAGCTTAGCAGTGAACACCGGGGAGCTGTTTTTT.

The chain is built from TRBV7-8 and TRBJ2-7; D uncertain. Trimming took 0 bases from V and 0 from J, leaving 12 bases between them. Germline V gene lookup returns CDR1 SGHVS and CDR2 FQNEAQ. CDR3 size: 16 residues. CDR3 amino acids: CASSLAGDRPSYEQYF. CDR3 nucleotides: TGTGCCAGCAGCTTAGCGGGTGACCGGCCCTCCTACGAGCAGTACTTC.

This sequence joins TRBV28 and TRBJ1-1, with D perhaps TRBD1 (6 bases). Trimming cost V 6 bases and J 0 bases, with 11 bases left between them. This CDR3 contains 14 residues. Germline CDR1 MDHEN, CDR2 SYDVKM. CDR3 sequence: CASSTDRMNTEAFF. CDR3 in DNA: TGTGCCAGCAGCACCGACAGGATGAACACTGAAGCTTTCTTT.

This clone was counted only a few times. This chain uses TRBV6-5 with TRBJ1-5, with D maybe TRBD1 (5 bases). The CDR3 runs 16 residues. The germline CDR1 and CDR2 sequences are MNHEY and SVGAGI. Trimming removed 0 bases from V and 4 bases from J, with 13 bases in between. CDR3: CASSYSIPAGNQPQHF. The CDR3 DNA is TGTGCCAGCAGTTACTCAATACCGGCAGGGAATCAGCCCCAGCATTTT.

This clone was seen a few times. V is TRBV5-1 and J is TRBJ1-4; no clear D gene. Trimming took 3 bases from V and 0 from J, leaving 6 bases between them. This CDR3 comprises 14 residues. From germline, CDR1 is SGHRS and CDR2 YFSETQ. CDR3 amino acids: CASSSFATNEKLFF. The CDR3 bases are TGCGCCAGCAGCTCCTTTGCAACTAATGAAAAACTGTTTTTT. Supplemented by reference TRBV5-1 and TRBJ1-4, the full variable domain reads KAGVTQTPRYLIKTRGQQVTLSCSPISGHRSVSWYQQTPGQGLQFLFEYFSETQRNKGNFPGRFSGRQFSNSRSEMNVSTLELGDSALYLCASSSFATNEKLFFGSGTQLSVL.

The V call is TRBV27, the J call TRBJ2-4; D is ambiguous. Germline V gene sequence: CDR1 MNHEY, CDR2 SMNVEV (reference sequence). There are 15 residues in the CDR3. V lost 0 bases and J lost 0, with 6 bases in between. CDR3 in DNA: TGTGCCAGCAGTTTATCGGTGTTAGCCAAAAACATTCAGTACTTC. This gives the protein CASSLSVLAKNIQYF.

The gene calls are TRBV28 and TRBJ1-4; TRBD1 aligns across 7 bases. The CDR3 spans 16 residues. J gave up 7 bases and V 5 bases, and 13 bases lay outside the gene matches. Per germline, CDR1 MDHEN and CDR2 SYDVKM. CDR3 DNA sequence: TGTGCCAGCAGTGGTGGGACAGTTGTGGGCCGTGAAAAACTGTTTTTT. The encoded protein is CASSGGTVVGREKLFF.

In its sample, this clone was seen a few times. This chain links TRBV7-9 with TRBJ2-1; the D call may be TRBD1 or TRBD2 (5 bases each). V was clipped by 5 bases and J by 5 bases, with 22 bases between them. The CDR3 spans 17 residues. Germline loops: CDR1 SEHNR, CDR2 FQNEAQ (reference sequence). This CDR3 is CASSLRPSGTENNEQFF. The CDR3 coding sequence is TGTGCCAGCAGCCTAAGACCGTCCGGGACGGAGAACAATGAGCAGTTCTTC.

The J gene is TRBJ2-7, the V gene TRBV5-4; 7 bases fit TRBD1. V shed 0 bases and J 3 bases; nucleotides not matched to a gene: 9. Germline loops: CDR1 SGHNT, CDR2 YYREEE (reference sequence). There are 16 residues in the CDR3. The CDR3 loop is CASSLGGAGTVYEQYF. The CDR3 bases are TGTGCCAGCAGCTTGGGGGGAGCCGGGACAGTCTACGAGCAGTACTTC.

The chain joins TRBV2 to TRBJ2-3; 9 positions match TRBD2. The CDR3 sequence is 15 residues long. With V trimmed by 6 bases and J by 2 bases, 6 bases remained unmatched. CDR1 and CDR2 from the germline V gene are SNHLY and FYNNEI. CDR3 amino acids: CASRRLAEFTDTQYF. CDR3 coding DNA: TGTGCCAGCAGGCGACTAGCGGAGTTCACAGATACGCAGTATTTT.

There are a few counts of this clone. This chain joins TRBV7-8 and TRBJ2-7; D is ambiguous. Germline V gene data show CDR1 as SGHVS and CDR2 as FQNEAQ. Between the trimmed V and J ends, which lost 5 bases and 3 bases, there was a span of 14 bases. This CDR3 has 14 amino acids. The CDR3 coding sequence is TGTGCCAGCAGCAAGGATCTATTGAACTACGAGCAGTACTTC. Protein: CASSKDLLNYEQYF.

The gene calls are TRBV7-9 and TRBJ1-4; unclear D gene. This CDR3 has 14 residues. V was clipped by 5 bases and J by 1 base, with 8 bases between them. Germline CDR1 SEHNR, CDR2 FQNEAQ (reference sequence). The CDR3 DNA is TGTGCCAGCAGCCCCGTGGGAACTAATGAAAAACTGTTTTTT. The encoded protein is CASSPVGTNEKLFF.

The V and J genes are TRBV6-1 and TRBJ2-7, with 9 bases that match TRBD2. V gave up 10 bases and J gave up 5 bases; unmatched junction bases: 12. This CDR3 is built from 14 residues. Germline values: CDR1 MNHNS, CDR2 SASEGT. DNA for the CDR3: TGTGCCACCCGGGCCGGTAGCGGGAGCGACGAGCAGTACTTC. Amino acids: CATRAGSGSDEQYF.

This chain connects TRBV12-5 to TRBJ1-2; 7 nucleotides agree with TRBD1. After removal of 6 bases from V and 3 bases from J, the junction contained 4 bases not matched to a gene. CDR3 size: 13 residues. Germline assignment: CDR1 LGHNT and CDR2 FRNRAP. DNA for the CDR3: TGTGCTAGTGGCCTCGGGACAGACTATGGCTACACCTTC. It is translated as CASGLGTDYGYTF.

The CDR3 region is CASSLGGEYGQPQHF. The CDR3 bases are TGTGCCAGCAGCTTAGGAGGGGAGTATGGACAGCCCCAGCATTTT. The chain carries TRBV28 and TRBJ1-5; possible D gene TRBD1, 5 bases. With 6 bases removed from V and 7 bases from J, the gap between germline ends came to 19 bases. Germline V gives CDR1 MDHEN, CDR2 SYDVKM. CDR3 length: 15 amino acids.

The chain has TRBV9 and TRBJ1-1; possibly TRBD1 for D (5 bases). With 4 bases removed from V and 1 base from J, the gap between germline ends came to 11 bases. Per germline, CDR1 SGDLS and CDR2 YYNGEE. CDR3 length: 14 residues. CDR3 nucleotide sequence: TGTGCCAGCAGCTCGGGGACGGCGAACACTGAAGCTTTCTTT. Its protein product is CASSSGTANTEAFF.

J is TRBJ2-2 and V is TRBV5-1; 9 bases are a match to TRBD2. The CDR3 length is 15 residues. J was trimmed by 7 bases and V by 1 base; bases with no gene match: 5. CDR1 is SGHRS, CDR2 YFSETQ, per germline. Written as DNA, the CDR3 is TGCGCCAGCAGCTTGAGGACTAGCGAATACGGGGAGCTGTTTTTT. It is translated as CASSLRTSEYGELFF.

Note on this clone: In the same sample, other DNA sequences code for this CDR3. The chain combines TRBV18 with TRBJ1-1; D uncertain. Germline loops: CDR1 KGHSH, CDR2 LQKENI. V was pared by 3 bases and J by 1 base, with 6 bases between. This CDR3 spans 13 amino acids. The CDR3: CASSPNGNTEAFF. In DNA form, the CDR3 reads TGTGCCAGCTCACCGAATGGGAACACTGAAGCTTTCTTT. The full variable domain, its missing parts supplied by reference TRBV18 and TRBJ1-1, is NAGVMQNPRHLVRRRGQEARLRCSPMKGHSHVYWYRQLPEEGLKFMVYLQKENIIDESGMPKERFSAEFPKEGPSILRIQQVVRGDSAAYFCASSPNGNTEAFFGQGTRLTVV.

This sequence joins TRBV2 and TRBJ1-1; D is uncertain. The CDR3 sequence is 13 residues long. Trimming cost V 4 bases and J 3 bases, with 9 bases left between them. Germline values: CDR1 SNHLY, CDR2 FYNNEI. CDR3 region: CASSVEGHTEAFF. As DNA, the CDR3 is TGTGCCAGCAGTGTGGAAGGTCACACTGAAGCTTTCTTT.

The chain couples TRBV7-8 to TRBJ1-1; 8 nucleotides align to TRBD1. Germline lookup yields CDR1 SGHVS and CDR2 FQNEAQ. This CDR3 is built from 16 residues. V dropped 1 base and J dropped 5; count of bases not matched to a gene: 9. CDR3: CASSLVSGQGGTEAFF. The CDR3 DNA reads TGTGCCAGCAGCTTAGTTTCCGGACAGGGCGGTACTGAAGCTTTCTTT.

The chain couples TRBV5-1 to TRBJ1-2; D is ambiguous. Germline V gene sequence: CDR1 SGHRS, CDR2 YFSETQ. This CDR3 region has 13 residues. Trimming took off 6 bases at V and 1 base at J, with 10 bases between the two ends. The chain's CDR3 is CASKGYLNYGYTF. CDR3 DNA: TGCGCCAGCAAAGGGTACCTTAACTATGGCTACACCTTC.